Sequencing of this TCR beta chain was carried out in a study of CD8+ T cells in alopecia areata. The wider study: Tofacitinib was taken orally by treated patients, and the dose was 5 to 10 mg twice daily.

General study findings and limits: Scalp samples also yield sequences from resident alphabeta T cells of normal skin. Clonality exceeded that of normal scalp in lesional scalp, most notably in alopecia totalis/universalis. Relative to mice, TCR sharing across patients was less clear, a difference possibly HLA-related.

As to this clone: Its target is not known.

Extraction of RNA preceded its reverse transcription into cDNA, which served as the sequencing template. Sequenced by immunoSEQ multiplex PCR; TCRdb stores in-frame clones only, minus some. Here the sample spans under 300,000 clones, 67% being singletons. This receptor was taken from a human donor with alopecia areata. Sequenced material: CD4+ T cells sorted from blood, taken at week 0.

CDR3 amino acids: CASSTDRRMGNEQFF. For the CDR3, the DNA is TGTGCCAGCAGTACAGACAGGCGAATGGGCAATGAGCAGTTCTTC. The V and J genes are TRBV2 and TRBJ2-1, with D maybe TRBD1 (6 bases). The CDR3 extends over 15 amino acids. The V end was cut by 5 bases, the J end by 6 bases, with 17 bases between. Germline V lookup: CDR1 SNHLY, CDR2 FYNNEI.